The 19 T cell receptor beta chains presented below share a single source sample, sequenced in a study of cytotoxic CD8 clonotypes in ibrutinib-treated CLL (dated by TCRdb to 2020 to 2023). Library construction relied on the immunoSEQ multiplex PCR assay. In TCRdb, the immuneACCESS table is reduced to in-frame sequences with V and J assigned. These tables do not hold every clone; where another copy was compared, an unresolved V gene accounts for under half, and the others remain unexplained. For this sample there are roughly 250,000 clones; 70% appear just once. The biggest ten clones account for 15% of the sample. What the time point label conveys for this sample: approximately 25 months on ibrutinib. The material was PBMCs, obtained after 24 months of ibrutinib treatment. The receptor source for this set is a human donor with chronic lymphocytic leukemia.

V usage is TRBV28 and J usage is TRBJ1-5; a possible D gene is TRBD1 (5 bases). Germline CDR1 MDHEN, CDR2 SYDVKM. Trimming took 2 bases from V and 6 from J, leaving 14 bases between them. This CDR3 is 15 amino acids long. CDR3 bases: TGTGCCAGCAGTTTAGATTGGGGGGGTACTCAGCCCCAGCATTTT. This translates into CASSLDWGGTQPQHF.

The V gene is TRBV5-1, the J gene TRBJ2-4, with TRBD1 matching over 12 bases. CDR1 SGHRS and CDR2 YFSETQ come from the germline V gene. The V and J ends lost 3 bases and 1 base, in that order; junction bases with no gene match: 8. The CDR3 has 18 residues. CDR3 protein: CASSWAGQGAAAKNIQYF. CDR3 DNA: TGCGCCAGCAGCTGGGCGGGACAGGGGGCGGCTGCCAAAAACATTCAGTACTTC.

The chain is built from TRBV28 and TRBJ1-2, with 11 nucleotides matching TRBD1. The ends lost 4 bases at V and 6 bases at J; junction bases unmatched: 4. The germline V gene has CDR1 MDHEN and CDR2 SYDVKM. The CDR3 is 14 residues long. CDR3 in amino acids: CASSSGTGGNGYTF. CDR3 coding DNA: TGTGCCAGCAGTTCAGGGACAGGGGGAAATGGCTACACCTTC.

The V and J genes are TRBV9 and TRBJ1-3; no clear D. V gave up 0 bases and J gave up 4 bases, with 11 bases separating them. There are 15 residues in the CDR3. Germline CDR1 reads SGDLS; CDR2 reads YYNGEE. CDR3 nucleotides: TGTGCCAGCAGCGTAGGCGCAGATCACGGAAACACCATATATTTT. It specifies CASSVGADHGNTIYF.

The chain uses TRBV27 and TRBJ2-7; D is ambiguous. Germline CDR1 reads MNHEY; CDR2 reads SMNVEV (reference sequence). Trimming took off 4 bases at V and 3 bases at J, with 16 bases between the two ends. The CDR3 consists of 15 residues. The CDR3 bases are TGTGCCAGCAGTTCTTCCCCTATACGAAACTACGAGCAGTACTTC. Translation: CASSSSPIRNYEQYF.

The V call is TRBV28, the J call TRBJ2-3; 8 bases align to TRBD1. The CDR3 totals 17 residues. With 6 bases clipped from V and 6 bases from J, the junction kept 17 bases outside the gene matches. Germline V gene lookup returns CDR1 MDHEN and CDR2 SYDVKM. DNA of the CDR3: TGTGCCAGCAGATCCGGGACAGGCCCGTCGAATGCGGATACGCAGTATTTT. This encodes CASRSGTGPSNADTQYF.

This chain uses TRBV18 with TRBJ2-1, with D hard to call. The CDR3 is 15 amino acids. Germline V gene sequence: CDR1 KGHSH, CDR2 LQKENI. Trimming removed 6 bases at V and 0 bases at J, with 12 bases between. CDR3 DNA sequence: TGTGCCAGCTCTCGAAAAGAAGGCTCCTACAATGAGCAGTTCTTC. Its translation: CASSRKEGSYNEQFF.

This chain uses TRBV5-1 with TRBJ1-2; 7 positions agree with TRBD1. CDR1 is SGHRS and CDR2 is YFSETQ in the germline V gene. Unmatched junction bases numbered 7, after V lost 4 bases and J lost 1 base. The CDR3 extends over 15 amino acids. In DNA, the CDR3 is TGCGCCAGCAGCGGGGGACAGAAGCTTAACTATGGCTACACCTTC. Its translation is CASSGGQKLNYGYTF. Full variable domain (missing parts from reference TRBV5-1 and TRBJ1-2): KAGVTQTPRYLIKTRGQQVTLSCSPISGHRSVSWYQQTPGQGLQFLFEYFSETQRNKGNFPGRFSGRQFSNSRSEMNVSTLELGDSALYLCASSGGQKLNYGYTFGSGTRLTVV.

V usage is TRBV18 and J usage is TRBJ2-5, with 7 positions matching TRBD2. There are 18 residues in the CDR3. Trimming cost V 5 bases and J 2 bases; bases outside gene matches: 17. Germline V gives CDR1 KGHSH, CDR2 LQKENI. This CDR3 reads CASSTSLFSVRGQETQYF. The CDR3 nucleotides read TGTGCCAGCTCAACCAGTTTATTTAGCGTGCGGGGGCAAGAGACCCAGTACTTC.

The J gene is TRBJ2-5, the V gene TRBV25-1; D possibly corresponds to TRBD1 (7 bases). V lost 7 bases and J lost 7, with 19 bases in between. The CDR3 length is 14 residues. Germline assignment: CDR1 MGHDK and CDR2 SYGVNS. The CDR3 loop is CASTGQINGGTQYF. The CDR3 DNA reads TGTGCCAGCACGGGACAGATCAACGGGGGGACCCAGTACTTC.

This clone was seen only once. This chain links TRBV6-4 with TRBJ2-1; D tentatively reads TRBD1 or TRBD2 (5 bases each). The germline V gene encodes CDR1 MRHNA and CDR2 SNTAGT. This CDR3 region has 15 residues. V lost 2 bases to trimming and J lost 0 bases, with 8 bases between them. The CDR3 region has the DNA TGTGCCAGCAGTGACGGGGACCACTCCTACAATGAGCAGTTCTTC. Translating gives CASSDGDHSYNEQFF.

This clone was seen only a few times. This chain uses TRBV11-1 with TRBJ2-7, with D perhaps being TRBD1 or TRBD2 (5 bases each). V was trimmed by 0 bases and J by 6 bases, leaving 18 bases between them. The V gene's germline CDR1 is SGHAT and CDR2 FQDESV (reference sequence). The CDR3 length is 16 residues. The CDR3 region is CASSLAAGPGGGEQYF. The CDR3 coding sequence is TGTGCCAGCAGCTTAGCAGCCGGGCCCGGTGGGGGCGAGCAGTACTTC.

The chain carries TRBV4-2 and TRBJ1-1; 12 bases map to TRBD1. CDR3 length: 17 amino acids. J lost 4 bases, V lost 1 base, and 7 bases had no gene match. Germline V lookup: CDR1 LGHNA, CDR2 YNFKEQ. In DNA, the CDR3 is TGTGCCAGCAGCCAAGTGTCCGGGACAGGGGGCGGCACTGAAGCTTTCTTT. Translating it yields CASSQVSGTGGGTEAFF.

This chain joins TRBV19 and TRBJ2-5, with a tentative D call TRBD1 (6 bases). The V end was cut by 4 bases, the J end by 0 bases, with 12 bases between. The CDR3 length is 15 residues. CDR1 and CDR2 from the germline V gene are LNHDA and SQIVND (reference sequence). The CDR3 nucleotides are TGTGCCAGTAGTAACCCAGGGGCAAACCAAGAGACCCAGTACTTC. Translated, it gives CASSNPGANQETQYF.

The V and J genes are TRBV5-1 and TRBJ2-1, with D perhaps being TRBD1 or TRBD2 (6 bases each). CDR1 and CDR2 from the germline V gene are SGHRS and YFSETQ. V lost 0 bases and J lost 0, with 10 bases in between. The CDR3 is 16 residues long. The CDR3 DNA is TGCGCCAGCAGCTTGGGCGGGACAATCTCCTACAATGAGCAGTTCTTC. This codes for CASSLGGTISYNEQFF.

The chain uses TRBV4-1 and TRBJ2-5; 12 nucleotides match TRBD2. Germline V CDR1 and CDR2: MGHRA, YSYEKL. CDR3 length: 17 residues. J lost 1 base, V lost 0 bases, and 3 bases had no gene match. Written as DNA, the CDR3 is TGCGCCAGCAGCCAAGATGGACTAGCGGGGAGCCAAGAGACCCAGTACTTC. Amino acid sequence: CASSQDGLAGSQETQYF.

The J gene is TRBJ2-7, the V gene TRBV5-1; D might be TRBD2 (5 bases). V lost 4 bases, J lost 5 bases, and 13 bases lay in between. Germline values: CDR1 SGHRS, CDR2 YFSETQ. This CDR3 is built from 13 residues. CDR3 in DNA: TGCGCCAGCAGCCCAGTGGAGGTCAACGAGCAGTACTTC. This gives the protein CASSPVEVNEQYF.

The rearrangement joins TRBV27 to TRBJ1-2; D not certain. Trimming left V 4 bases short and J 3 bases short, with 15 bases between. Germline loops: CDR1 MNHEY, CDR2 SMNVEV (reference sequence). The CDR3 is 15 residues long. The CDR3, as DNA: TGTGCCAGCAGTTACACGCCCGACTCGGACTATGGCTACACCTTC. Protein: CASSYTPDSDYGYTF.

This chain uses TRBV29-1 with TRBJ2-1; D unresolved. The germline V and J ends were trimmed by 8 bases and 5 bases, with 22 bases remaining between them. The CDR3 spans 15 residues. CDR1 and CDR2 from the germline V gene are SQVTM and ANQGSEA. CDR3 in amino acids: CSPWDAVTEHNEQFF. CDR3 in DNA: TGCAGCCCATGGGATGCCGTAACTGAGCACAATGAGCAGTTCTTC.